This T cell receptor beta chain was documented in a study of blood T cells in healthy people across ages. A second PCR, run for about 7 to 12 cycles, used a sample-barcoded 5' primer plus a J-beta primer mix. TCRdb fed the 5' RACE reads into MiXCR, producing one record per CDR3 protein. The table lists about 640,000 distinct CDR3 sequences, about 30% of them singletons, with around 14% in the top ten. V was pared by 0 bases and J by 3 bases, with 11 bases between. The CDR3 spans 15 residues. CDR1 LGHNA and CDR2 YSLEER come from the germline V gene. The sample comprised blood. The TCR sequence derives from a woman of 80 years or more in good health. V and J are TRBV4-3 and TRBJ2-5; D perhaps matches TRBD2 (6 bases). The CDR3 DNA sequence: TGCGCCAGCAGCCAAGATTTCGGGAGAAAAGAGACCCAGTACTTC. Residues: CASSQDFGRKETQYF.